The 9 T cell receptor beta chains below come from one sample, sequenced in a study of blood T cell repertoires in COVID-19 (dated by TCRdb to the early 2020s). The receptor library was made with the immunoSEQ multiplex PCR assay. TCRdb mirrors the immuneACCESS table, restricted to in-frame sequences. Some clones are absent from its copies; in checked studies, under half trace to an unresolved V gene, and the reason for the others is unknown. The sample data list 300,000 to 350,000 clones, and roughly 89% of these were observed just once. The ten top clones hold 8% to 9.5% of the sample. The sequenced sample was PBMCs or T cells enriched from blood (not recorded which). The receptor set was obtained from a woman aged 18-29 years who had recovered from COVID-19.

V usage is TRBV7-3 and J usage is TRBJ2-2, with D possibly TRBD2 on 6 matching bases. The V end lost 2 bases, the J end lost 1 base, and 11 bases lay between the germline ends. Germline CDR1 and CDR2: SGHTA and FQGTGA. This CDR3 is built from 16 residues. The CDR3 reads CASSLSGSRNTGELFF. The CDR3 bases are TGTGCCAGCAGCTTATCCGGGAGTAGGAACACCGGGGAGCTGTTTTTT.

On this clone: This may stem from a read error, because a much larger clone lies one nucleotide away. The CDR3: CASRDRGNTEAFF. The CDR3 region has the DNA TGTGCCAGCAGAGACAGGGGGAACACTGAAGCTTTCTTT. V is TRBV12-3 or TRBV12-4 and J is TRBJ1-1; TRBD1 matches 8 bases. The CDR3 length is 13 residues. V lost 6 bases, J lost 1 base, and 1 base stayed unmatched.

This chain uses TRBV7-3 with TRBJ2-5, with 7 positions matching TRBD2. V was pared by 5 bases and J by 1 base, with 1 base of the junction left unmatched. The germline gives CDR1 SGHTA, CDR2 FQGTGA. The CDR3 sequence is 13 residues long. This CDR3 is CASSRTSQETQYF. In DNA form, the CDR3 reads TGTGCCAGCAGCCGGACTAGCCAAGAGACCCAGTACTTC.

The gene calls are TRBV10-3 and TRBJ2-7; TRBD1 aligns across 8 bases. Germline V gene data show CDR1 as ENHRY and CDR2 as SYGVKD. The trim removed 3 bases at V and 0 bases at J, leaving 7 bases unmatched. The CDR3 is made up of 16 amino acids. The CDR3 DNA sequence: TGTGCCATCAGTGACCCGGGACAGGTGTCCTCCTACGAGCAGTACTTC. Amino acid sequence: CAISDPGQVSSYEQYF.

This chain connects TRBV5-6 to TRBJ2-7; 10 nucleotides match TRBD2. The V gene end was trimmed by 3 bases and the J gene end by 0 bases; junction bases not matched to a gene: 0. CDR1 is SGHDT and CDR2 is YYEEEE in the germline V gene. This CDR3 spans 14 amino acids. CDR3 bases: TGTGCCAGCAGCTCTAGCGGGAGCTCCTACGAGCAGTACTTC. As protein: CASSSSGSSYEQYF.

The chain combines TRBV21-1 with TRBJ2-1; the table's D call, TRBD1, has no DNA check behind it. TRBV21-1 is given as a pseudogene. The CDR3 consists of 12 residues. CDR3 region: CASSSGPSEQFF. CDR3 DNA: TGTGCCAGCAGCAGTGGCCCGTCTGAGCAGTTCTTC.

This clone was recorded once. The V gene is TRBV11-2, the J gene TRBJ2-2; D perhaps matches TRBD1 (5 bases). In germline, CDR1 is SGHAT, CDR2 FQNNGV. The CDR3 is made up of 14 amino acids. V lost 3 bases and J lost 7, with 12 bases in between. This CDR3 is CASSFVGAVGELFF. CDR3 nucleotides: TGTGCCAGCAGCTTCGTAGGGGCGGTCGGGGAGCTGTTTTTT.

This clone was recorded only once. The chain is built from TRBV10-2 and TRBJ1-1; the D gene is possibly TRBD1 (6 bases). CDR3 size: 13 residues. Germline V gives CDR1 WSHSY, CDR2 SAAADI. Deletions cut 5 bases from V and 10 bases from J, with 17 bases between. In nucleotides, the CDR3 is TGCGCCAGCAGTCCAGGGGAGAACATTGGAGCTTTCTTT. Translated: CASSPGENIGAFF.

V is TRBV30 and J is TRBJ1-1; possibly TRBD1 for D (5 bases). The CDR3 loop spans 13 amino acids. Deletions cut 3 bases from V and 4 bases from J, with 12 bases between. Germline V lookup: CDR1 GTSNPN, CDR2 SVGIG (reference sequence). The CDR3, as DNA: TGTGCCTGGAGCCCAGGACAACTCACTGAAGCTTTCTTT. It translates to CAWSPGQLTEAFF.